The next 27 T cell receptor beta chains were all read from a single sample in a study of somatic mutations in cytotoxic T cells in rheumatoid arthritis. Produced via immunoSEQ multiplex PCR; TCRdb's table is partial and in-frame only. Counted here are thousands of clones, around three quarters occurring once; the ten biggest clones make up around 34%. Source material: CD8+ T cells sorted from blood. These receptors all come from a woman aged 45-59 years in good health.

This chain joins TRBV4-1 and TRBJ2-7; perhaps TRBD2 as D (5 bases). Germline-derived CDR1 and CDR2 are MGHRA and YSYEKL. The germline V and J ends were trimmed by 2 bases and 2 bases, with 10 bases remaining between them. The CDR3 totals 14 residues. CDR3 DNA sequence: TGCGCCAGCAGCCAAATGGTCGGGGCCTACGAGCAGTACTTC. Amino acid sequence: CASSQMVGAYEQYF.

This CDR3 is CASSPRGETGRNEQFF. As DNA, the CDR3 is TGTGCCAGCAGCCCCCGGGGTGAGACAGGGAGAAATGAGCAGTTCTTC. This chain uses TRBV7-9 with TRBJ2-1, with 7 bases aligning to TRBD1. The V gene's germline CDR1 is SEHNR and CDR2 FQNEAQ (reference sequence). The CDR3 has 16 residues. With V trimmed by 5 bases and J by 7 bases, 14 bases remained unmatched.

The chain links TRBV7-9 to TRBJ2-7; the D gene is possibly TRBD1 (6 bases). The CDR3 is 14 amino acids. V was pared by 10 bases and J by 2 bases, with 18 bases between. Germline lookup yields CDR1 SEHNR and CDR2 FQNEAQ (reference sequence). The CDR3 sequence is CATASTGSTYEQYF. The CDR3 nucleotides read TGTGCCACAGCTTCGACAGGCTCAACCTACGAGCAGTACTTC.

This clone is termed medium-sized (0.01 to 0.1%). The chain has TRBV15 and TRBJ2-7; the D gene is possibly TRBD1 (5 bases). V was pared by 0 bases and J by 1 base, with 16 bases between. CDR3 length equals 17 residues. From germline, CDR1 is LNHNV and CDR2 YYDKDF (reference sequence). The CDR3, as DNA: TGTGCCACCAGCAGAGATAGAAGGGGCCCGGATTCCTACGAGCAGTACTTC. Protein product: CATSRDRRGPDSYEQYF.

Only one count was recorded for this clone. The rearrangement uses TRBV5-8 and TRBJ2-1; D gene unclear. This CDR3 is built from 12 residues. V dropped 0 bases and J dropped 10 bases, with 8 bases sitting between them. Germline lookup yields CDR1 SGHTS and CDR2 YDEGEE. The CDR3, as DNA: TGTGCCAGCAGCTTGGTCCCCTTCGAGCAGTTCTTC. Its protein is CASSLVPFEQFF.

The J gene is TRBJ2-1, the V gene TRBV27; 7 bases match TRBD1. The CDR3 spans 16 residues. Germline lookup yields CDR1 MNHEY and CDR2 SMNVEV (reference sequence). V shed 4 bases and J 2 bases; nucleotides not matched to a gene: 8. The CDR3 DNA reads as TGTGCCAGCAGTTCCCCCTCCCAGGGGGCCTACAATGAGCAGTTCTTC. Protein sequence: CASSSPSQGAYNEQFF.

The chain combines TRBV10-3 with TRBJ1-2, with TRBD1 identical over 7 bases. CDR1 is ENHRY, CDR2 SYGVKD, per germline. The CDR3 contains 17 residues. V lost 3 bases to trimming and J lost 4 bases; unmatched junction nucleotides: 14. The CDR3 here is CAISDALADRVVYGYTF. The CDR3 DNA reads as TGTGCCATCAGTGATGCCCTAGCCGACAGGGTTGTCTATGGCTACACCTTC.

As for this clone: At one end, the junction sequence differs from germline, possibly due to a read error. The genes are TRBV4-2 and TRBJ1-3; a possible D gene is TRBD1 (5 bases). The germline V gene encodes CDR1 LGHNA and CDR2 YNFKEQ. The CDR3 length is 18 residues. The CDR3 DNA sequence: TGTGCCGGCAGCCAAGGTACCGCAGACAGCTACTCTGGAAACACCATATATTTT. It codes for CAGSQGTADSYSGNTIYF.

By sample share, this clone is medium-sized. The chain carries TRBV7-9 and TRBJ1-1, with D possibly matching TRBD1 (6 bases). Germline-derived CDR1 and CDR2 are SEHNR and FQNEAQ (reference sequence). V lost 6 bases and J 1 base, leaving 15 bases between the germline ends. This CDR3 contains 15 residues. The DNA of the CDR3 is TGTGCCAGCAGAAATACCGTGACAGGGAACACTGAAGCTTTCTTT. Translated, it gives CASRNTVTGNTEAFF.

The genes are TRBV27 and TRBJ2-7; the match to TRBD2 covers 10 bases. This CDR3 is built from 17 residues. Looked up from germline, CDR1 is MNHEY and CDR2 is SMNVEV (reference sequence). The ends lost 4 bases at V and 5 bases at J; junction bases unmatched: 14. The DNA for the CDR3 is TGTGCCAGCAGTTCCCAGACCCCCAGCGGGGGGGAGGACGAGCAGTACTTC. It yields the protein CASSSQTPSGGEDEQYF.

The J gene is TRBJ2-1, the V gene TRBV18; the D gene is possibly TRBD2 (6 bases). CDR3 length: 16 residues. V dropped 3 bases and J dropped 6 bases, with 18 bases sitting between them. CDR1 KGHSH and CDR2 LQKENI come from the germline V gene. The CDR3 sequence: CASSPSSGPGVNEQFF. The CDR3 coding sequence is TGTGCCAGCTCACCCTCATCGGGGCCGGGGGTCAATGAGCAGTTCTTC.

The DNA of the CDR3 is TGTGCCAGCAGCTATAGTCTTGAGGAAAAACTGTTTTTT. This encodes CASSYSLEEKLFF. The rearrangement joins TRBV7-9 to TRBJ1-4; D call uncertain. V was shortened by 4 bases and J by 8 bases, with 11 bases between the two germline ends. CDR3 length: 13 residues. CDR1 is SEHNR, CDR2 FQNEAQ, per germline (reference sequence).

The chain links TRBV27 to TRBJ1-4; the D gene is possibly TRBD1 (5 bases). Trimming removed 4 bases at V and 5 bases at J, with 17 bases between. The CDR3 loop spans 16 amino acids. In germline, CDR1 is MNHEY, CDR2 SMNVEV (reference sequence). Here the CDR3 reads CASSSRVIGGNEKLFF. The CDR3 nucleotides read TGTGCCAGCAGTTCCCGGGTAATCGGGGGAAATGAAAAACTGTTTTTT.

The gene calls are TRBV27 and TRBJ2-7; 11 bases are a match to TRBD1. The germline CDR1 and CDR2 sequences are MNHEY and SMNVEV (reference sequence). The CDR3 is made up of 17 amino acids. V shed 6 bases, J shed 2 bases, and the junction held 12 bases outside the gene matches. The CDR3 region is CASSLLGGQGVTYEQYF. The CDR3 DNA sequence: TGTGCCAGCAGCTTACTAGGGGGACAGGGGGTAACCTACGAGCAGTACTTC.

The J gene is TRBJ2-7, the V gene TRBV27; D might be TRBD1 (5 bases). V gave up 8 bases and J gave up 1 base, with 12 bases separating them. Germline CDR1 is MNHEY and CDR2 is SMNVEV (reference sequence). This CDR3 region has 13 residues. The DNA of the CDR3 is TGTGCCAGCGCAATGGCAGGGTCCTACGAGCAGTACTTC. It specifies CASAMAGSYEQYF.

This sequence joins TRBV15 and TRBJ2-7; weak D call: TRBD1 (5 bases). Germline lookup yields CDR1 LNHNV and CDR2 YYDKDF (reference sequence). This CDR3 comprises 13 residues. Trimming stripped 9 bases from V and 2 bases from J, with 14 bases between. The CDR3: CATADRPTYEQYF. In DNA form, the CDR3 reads TGTGCCACAGCCGACAGACCGACCTACGAGCAGTACTTC.

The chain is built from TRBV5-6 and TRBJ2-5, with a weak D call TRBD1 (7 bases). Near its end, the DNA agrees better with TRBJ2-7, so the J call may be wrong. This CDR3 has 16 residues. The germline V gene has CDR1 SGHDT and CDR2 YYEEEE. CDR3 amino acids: CASSWEAGTARYEQYF. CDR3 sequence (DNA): TGTGCCAGCAGCTGGGAGGCCGGGACAGCGCGCTACGAGCAGTACTTC.

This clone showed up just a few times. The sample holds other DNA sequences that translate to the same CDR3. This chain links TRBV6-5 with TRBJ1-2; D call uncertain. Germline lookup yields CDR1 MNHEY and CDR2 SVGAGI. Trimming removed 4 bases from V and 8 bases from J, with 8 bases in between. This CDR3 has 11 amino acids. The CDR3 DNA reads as TGTGCCAGCAGTTCAGGTCTGGGCTACACCTTC. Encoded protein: CASSSGLGYTF.

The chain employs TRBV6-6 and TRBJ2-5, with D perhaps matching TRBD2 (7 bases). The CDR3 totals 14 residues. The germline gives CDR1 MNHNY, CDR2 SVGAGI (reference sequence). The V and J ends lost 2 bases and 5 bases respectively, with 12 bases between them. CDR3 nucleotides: TGTGCCAGCAGTTACCACAGGGAGGGGGAGACCCAGTACTTC. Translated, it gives CASSYHREGETQYF.

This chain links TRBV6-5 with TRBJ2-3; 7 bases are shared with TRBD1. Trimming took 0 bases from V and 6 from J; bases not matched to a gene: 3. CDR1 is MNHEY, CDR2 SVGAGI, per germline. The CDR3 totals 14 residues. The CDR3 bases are TGTGCCAGCAGTTACTCGACCAGGGGGGATACGCAGTATTTT. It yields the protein CASSYSTRGDTQYF.

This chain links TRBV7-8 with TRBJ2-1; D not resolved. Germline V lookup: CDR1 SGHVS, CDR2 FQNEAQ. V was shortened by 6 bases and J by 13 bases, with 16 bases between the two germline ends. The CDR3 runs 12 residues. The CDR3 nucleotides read TGTGCCAGCAGTCGATTGAGCGTCCCTCAGTTCTTC. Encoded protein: CASSRLSVPQFF.

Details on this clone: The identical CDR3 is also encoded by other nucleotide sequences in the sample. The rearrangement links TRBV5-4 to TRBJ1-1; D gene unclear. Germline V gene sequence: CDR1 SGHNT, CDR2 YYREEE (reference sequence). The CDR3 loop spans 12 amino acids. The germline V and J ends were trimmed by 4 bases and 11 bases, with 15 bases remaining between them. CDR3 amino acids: CASSDSDREAFF. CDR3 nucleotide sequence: TGTGCCAGCAGCGATTCTGATAGGGAGGCTTTCTTT.

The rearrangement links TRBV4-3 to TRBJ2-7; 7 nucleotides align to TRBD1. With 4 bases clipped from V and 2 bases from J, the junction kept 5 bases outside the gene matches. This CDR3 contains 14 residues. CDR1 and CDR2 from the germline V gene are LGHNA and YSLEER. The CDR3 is CASSRWDSAYEQYF. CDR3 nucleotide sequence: TGCGCCAGCAGCCGGTGGGACAGCGCCTACGAGCAGTACTTC.

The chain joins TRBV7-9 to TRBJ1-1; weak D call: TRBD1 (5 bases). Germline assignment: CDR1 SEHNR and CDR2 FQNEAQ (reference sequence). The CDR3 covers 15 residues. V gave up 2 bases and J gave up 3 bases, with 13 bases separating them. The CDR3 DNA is TGTGCCAGCAGCTTATCGTGGGGGGGGGACACTGAAGCTTTCTTT. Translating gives CASSLSWGGDTEAFF.

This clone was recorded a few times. CDR3 sequence: CASSEGGGAGNEQFF. DNA of the CDR3: TGTGCCAGCAGTGAAGGCGGGGGGGCCGGCAATGAGCAGTTCTTC. The genes are TRBV6-4 and TRBJ2-1; 9 positions match TRBD2. The germline V gene has CDR1 MRHNA and CDR2 SNTAGT. V lost 3 bases to trimming and J lost 6 bases; unmatched junction nucleotides: 6. The CDR3 consists of 15 residues.

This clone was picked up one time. The chain's CDR3 is CAISEPGTGKAEAFF. In DNA, the CDR3 is TGTGCCATCAGTGAACCCGGGACAGGGAAAGCTGAAGCTTTCTTT. This sequence joins TRBV10-3 and TRBJ1-1; 9 nucleotides match TRBD1. The CDR3 contains 15 residues. Trimming removed 3 bases from V and 6 bases from J; junction bases left unmatched: 8. Per the germline V gene, CDR1 is ENHRY and CDR2 is SYGVKD.

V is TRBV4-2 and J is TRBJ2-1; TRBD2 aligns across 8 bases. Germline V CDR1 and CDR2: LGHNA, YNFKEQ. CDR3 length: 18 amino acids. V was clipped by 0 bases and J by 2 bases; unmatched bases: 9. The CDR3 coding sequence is TGTGCCAGCAGCCAAGATCCATTGGACGGGGGGGCCTACAATGAGCAGTTCTTC. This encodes CASSQDPLDGGAYNEQFF.